Below, 2 T cell receptor beta chains from the same sample are listed, as sequenced in a study of beta chain features in type 1 diabetes. Study conclusions and caveats: TCRB CDR3 length was moderately but significantly reduced in all four CD4+ subsets of Type 1 diabetes patients.

Antigens for these TCRs are unknown. Expressed TCRB transcripts were sequenced because the isolated RNA had all been reverse transcribed beforehand. The method was immunoSEQ multiplex PCR; TCRdb's version includes in-frame clones alone and lacks a portion of them. This sample yields over 100,000 clones, of which approximately 16% are seen a single time; about 2.1% belongs to the top ten. The material sequenced was central memory CD4+ T cells from blood. These receptors all stem from a man aged 30-40 years with type 1 diabetes.

The V call is TRBV6-5, the J call TRBJ1-6; D is perhaps TRBD1 (6 bases). Germline V gene lookup returns CDR1 MNHEY and CDR2 SVGAGI. There are 15 residues in the CDR3. The V end was cut by 6 bases, the J end by 7 bases, with 16 bases between. This CDR3 reads CASSLGQPQNSPLHF. CDR3 nucleotide sequence: TGTGCCAGCAGCCTGGGACAACCACAAAATTCACCCCTCCACTTT.

This clone was seen just once. The chain uses TRBV25-1 and TRBJ1-1; the match to TRBD1 covers 7 bases. Germline CDR1 MGHDK, CDR2 SYGVNS. The CDR3 covers 16 residues. J was trimmed by 3 bases and V by 2 bases; bases with no gene match: 9. The CDR3 is CASSEAPGGPHTEAFF. In nucleotides, the CDR3 is TGTGCCAGCAGTGAAGCCCCAGGGGGGCCTCACACTGAAGCTTTCTTT. Full variable domain (outside the CDR3, taken from reference TRBV25-1 and TRBJ1-1): EADIYQTPRYLVIGTGKKITLECSQTMGHDKMYWYQQDPGMELHLIHYSYGVNSTEKGDLSSESTVSRIRTEHFPLTLESARPSHTSQYLCASSEAPGGPHTEAFFGQGTRLTVV.